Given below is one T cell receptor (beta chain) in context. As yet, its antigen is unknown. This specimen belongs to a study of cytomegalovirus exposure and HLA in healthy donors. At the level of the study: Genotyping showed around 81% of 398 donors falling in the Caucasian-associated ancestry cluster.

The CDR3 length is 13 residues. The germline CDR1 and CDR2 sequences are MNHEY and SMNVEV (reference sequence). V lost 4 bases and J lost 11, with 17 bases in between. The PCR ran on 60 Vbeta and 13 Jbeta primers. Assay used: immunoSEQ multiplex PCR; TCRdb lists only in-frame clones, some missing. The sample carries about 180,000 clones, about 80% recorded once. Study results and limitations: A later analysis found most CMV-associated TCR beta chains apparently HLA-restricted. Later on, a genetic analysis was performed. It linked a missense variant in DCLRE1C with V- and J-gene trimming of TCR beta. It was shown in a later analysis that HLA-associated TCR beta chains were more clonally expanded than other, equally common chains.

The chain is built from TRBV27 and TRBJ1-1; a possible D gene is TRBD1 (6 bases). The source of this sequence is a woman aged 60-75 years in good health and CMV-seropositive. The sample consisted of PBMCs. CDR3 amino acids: CASSSQGTVAAFF. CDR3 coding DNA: TGTGCCAGCAGTTCCCAGGGGACGGTCGCTGCTTTCTTT.